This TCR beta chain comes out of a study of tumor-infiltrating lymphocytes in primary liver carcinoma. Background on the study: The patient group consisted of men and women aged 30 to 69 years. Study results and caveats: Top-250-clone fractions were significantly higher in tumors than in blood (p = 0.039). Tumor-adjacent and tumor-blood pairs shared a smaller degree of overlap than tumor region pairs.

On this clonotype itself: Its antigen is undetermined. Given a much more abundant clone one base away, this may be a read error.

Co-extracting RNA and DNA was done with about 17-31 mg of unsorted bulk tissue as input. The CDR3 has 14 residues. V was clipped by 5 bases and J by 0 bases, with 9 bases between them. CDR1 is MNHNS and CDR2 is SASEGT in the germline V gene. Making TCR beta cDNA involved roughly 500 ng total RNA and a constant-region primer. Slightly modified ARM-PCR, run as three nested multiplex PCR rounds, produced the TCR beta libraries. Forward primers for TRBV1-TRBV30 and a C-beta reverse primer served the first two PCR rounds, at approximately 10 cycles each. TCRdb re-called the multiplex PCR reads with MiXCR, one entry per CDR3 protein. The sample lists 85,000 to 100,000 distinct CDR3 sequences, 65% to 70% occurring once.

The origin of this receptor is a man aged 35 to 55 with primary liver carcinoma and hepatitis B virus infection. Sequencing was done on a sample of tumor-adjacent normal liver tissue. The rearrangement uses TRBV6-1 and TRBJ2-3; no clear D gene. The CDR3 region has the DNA TGTGCCAGCAGTACAGAGTCGAGCACAGATACGCAGTATTTT. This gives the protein CASSTESSTDTQYF.